The text below deals with one TCR beta chain. Its antigen is currently unknown. The treatment is: oral pan-JAK inhibitor, 5-10 mg twice daily. This sample stems from a study of CD8+ T cells in alopecia areata. Study-level findings and limits: Many expanded lesional clones persisted during tofacitinib (in both scalp and blood).

Investigators isolated RNA and reverse transcribed it into cDNA to act as the sequencing template. Some clones are missing from TCRdb's copy, which holds only in-frame ones; the method was immunoSEQ multiplex PCR. The repertoire includes about 140,000 clones, 45% to 60% of them detected once, and less than 20% sits in the top ten. Germline V gene lookup returns CDR1 PRHDT and CDR2 FYEKMQ (reference sequence). The CDR3 totals 13 residues. V lost 3 bases and J 2 bases, leaving 7 bases between the germline ends. This sequence originates from a human donor with alopecia areata. Sequenced here: CD8+ T cells sorted from blood, sampled at week 4, from a patient treated with tofacitinib. The genes are TRBV13 and TRBJ2-5, with D possibly being TRBD1 (6 bases). DNA for the CDR3: TGTGCCAGCAGCTTCGGACAGCAAGAGACCCAGTACTTC. Translating gives CASSFGQQETQYF.